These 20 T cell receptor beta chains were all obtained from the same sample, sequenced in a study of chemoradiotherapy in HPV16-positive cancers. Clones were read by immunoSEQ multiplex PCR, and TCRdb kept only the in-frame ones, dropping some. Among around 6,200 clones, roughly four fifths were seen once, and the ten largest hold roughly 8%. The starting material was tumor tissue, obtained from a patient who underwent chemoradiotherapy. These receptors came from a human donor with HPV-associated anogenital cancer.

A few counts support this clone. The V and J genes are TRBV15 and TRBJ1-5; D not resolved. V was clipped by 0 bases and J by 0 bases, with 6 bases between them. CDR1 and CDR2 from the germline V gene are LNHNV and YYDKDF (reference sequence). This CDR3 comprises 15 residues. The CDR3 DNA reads TGTGCCACCAGCAGAGAGGGGAATAGCAATCAGCCCCAGCATTTT. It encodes CATSREGNSNQPQHF.

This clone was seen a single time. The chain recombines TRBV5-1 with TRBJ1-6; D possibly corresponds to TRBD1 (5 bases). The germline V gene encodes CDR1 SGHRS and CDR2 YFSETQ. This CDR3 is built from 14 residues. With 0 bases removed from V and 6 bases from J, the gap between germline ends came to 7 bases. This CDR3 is CASSLAGTNSPLHF. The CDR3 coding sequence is TGCGCCAGCAGCTTGGCAGGGACTAATTCACCCCTCCACTTT. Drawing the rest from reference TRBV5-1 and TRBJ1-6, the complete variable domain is KAGVTQTPRYLIKTRGQQVTLSCSPISGHRSVSWYQQTPGQGLQFLFEYFSETQRNKGNFPGRFSGRQFSNSRSEMNVSTLELGDSALYLCASSLAGTNSPLHFGNGTRLTVT.

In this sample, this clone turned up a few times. CDR3 nucleotide sequence: TGTGCCAGCAGCGTGAACTCCTACAATGAGCAGTTCTTC. Its protein product is CASSVNSYNEQFF. The chain recombines TRBV7-6 with TRBJ2-1; D is ambiguous. Trimming left V 5 bases short and J 0 bases short, with 5 bases between. CDR3 size: 13 residues. Germline CDR1 is SGHVS and CDR2 is FNYEAQ.

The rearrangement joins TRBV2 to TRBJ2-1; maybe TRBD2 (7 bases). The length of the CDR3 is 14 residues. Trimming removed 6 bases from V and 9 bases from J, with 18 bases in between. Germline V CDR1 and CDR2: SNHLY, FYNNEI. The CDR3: CASSVGGRGIEQFF. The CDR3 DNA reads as TGTGCCAGCAGCGTCGGGGGGCGGGGGATTGAGCAGTTCTTC.

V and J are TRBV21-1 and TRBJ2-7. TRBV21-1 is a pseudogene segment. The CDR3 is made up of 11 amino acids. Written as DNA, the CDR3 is TGTGCCAGCAGCAAAGGGTCTGAGCAGTACTTC. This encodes CASSKGSEQYF.

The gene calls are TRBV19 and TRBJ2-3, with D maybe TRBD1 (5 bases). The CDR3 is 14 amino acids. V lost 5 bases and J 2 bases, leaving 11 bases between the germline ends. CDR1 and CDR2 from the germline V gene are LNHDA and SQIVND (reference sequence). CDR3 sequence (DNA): TGTGCCAGTAGTTGGACAATCCCCACAGATACGCAGTATTTT. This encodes CASSWTIPTDTQYF.

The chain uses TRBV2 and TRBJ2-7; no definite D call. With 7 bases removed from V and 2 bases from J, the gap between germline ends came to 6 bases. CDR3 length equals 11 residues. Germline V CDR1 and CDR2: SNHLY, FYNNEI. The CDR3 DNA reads TGTGCCAGCAAGGAGACCTACGAGCAGTACTTC. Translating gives CASKETYEQYF.

The CDR3: CASSLGSGNTIYF. CDR3 sequence (DNA): TGTGCCAGCAGTTTAGGTTCTGGAAACACCATATATTTT. The chain is built from TRBV28 and TRBJ1-3; D gene ambiguous. CDR3 length: 13 residues. CDR1 and CDR2 from the germline V gene are MDHEN and SYDVKM. Trimming shortened V by 2 bases and J by 1 base, and 3 bases separated the two germline ends.

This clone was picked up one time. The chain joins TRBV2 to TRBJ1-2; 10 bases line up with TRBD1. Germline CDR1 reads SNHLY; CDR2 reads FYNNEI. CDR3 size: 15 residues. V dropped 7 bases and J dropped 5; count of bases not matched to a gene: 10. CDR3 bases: TGTGCCAGCATCAAGACAGGGGGCGGTTATTATGGCTACACCTTC. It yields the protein CASIKTGGGYYGYTF.

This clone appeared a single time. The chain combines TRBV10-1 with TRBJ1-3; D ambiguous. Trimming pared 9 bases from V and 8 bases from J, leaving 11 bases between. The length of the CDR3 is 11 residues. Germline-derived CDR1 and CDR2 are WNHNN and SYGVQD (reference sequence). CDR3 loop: CASNEYHTIYF. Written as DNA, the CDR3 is TGCGCCAGTAATGAATACCACACCATATATTTT.

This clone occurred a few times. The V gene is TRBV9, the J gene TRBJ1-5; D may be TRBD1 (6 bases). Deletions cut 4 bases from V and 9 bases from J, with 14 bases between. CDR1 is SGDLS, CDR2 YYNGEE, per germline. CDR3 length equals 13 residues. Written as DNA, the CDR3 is TGTGCCAGCAGCCCCCAGGGGAACGGGCCCCAGCATTTT. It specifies CASSPQGNGPQHF.

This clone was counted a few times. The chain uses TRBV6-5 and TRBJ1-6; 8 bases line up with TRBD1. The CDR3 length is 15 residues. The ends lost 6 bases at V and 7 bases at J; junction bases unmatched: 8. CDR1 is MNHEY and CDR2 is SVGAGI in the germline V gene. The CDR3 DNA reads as TGTGCCAGCAGACAACTTACAGGGGGGAATTCACCCCTCCACTTT. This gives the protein CASRQLTGGNSPLHF.

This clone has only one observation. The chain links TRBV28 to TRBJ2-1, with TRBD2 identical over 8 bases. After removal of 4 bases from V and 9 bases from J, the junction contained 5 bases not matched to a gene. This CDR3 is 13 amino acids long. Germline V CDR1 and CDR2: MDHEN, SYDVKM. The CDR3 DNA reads TGTGCCAGCAGTTGGGGACTAGGGGGTGAGCAGTTCTTC. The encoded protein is CASSWGLGGEQFF.

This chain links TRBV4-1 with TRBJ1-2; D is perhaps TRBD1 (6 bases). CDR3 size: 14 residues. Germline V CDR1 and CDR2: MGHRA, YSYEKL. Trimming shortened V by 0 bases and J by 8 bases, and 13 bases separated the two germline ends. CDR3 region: CASSQDARGGGYTF. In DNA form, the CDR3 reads TGCGCCAGCAGCCAAGATGCCAGGGGTGGGGGCTACACCTTC.

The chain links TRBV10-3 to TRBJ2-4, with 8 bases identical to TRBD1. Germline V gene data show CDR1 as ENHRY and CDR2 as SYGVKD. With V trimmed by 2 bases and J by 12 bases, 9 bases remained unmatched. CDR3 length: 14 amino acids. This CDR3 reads CAISEEGQARDQYF. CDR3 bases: TGTGCCATCAGTGAGGAGGGACAGGCACGCGATCAGTACTTC.

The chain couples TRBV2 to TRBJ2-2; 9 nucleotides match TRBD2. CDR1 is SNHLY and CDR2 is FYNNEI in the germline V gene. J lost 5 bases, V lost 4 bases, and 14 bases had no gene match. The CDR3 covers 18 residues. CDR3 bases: TGTGCCAGCAGTGTCGTTGGGGGACTAGCTTCGGGGACCGGGGAGCTGTTTTTT. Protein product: CASSVVGGLASGTGELFF.

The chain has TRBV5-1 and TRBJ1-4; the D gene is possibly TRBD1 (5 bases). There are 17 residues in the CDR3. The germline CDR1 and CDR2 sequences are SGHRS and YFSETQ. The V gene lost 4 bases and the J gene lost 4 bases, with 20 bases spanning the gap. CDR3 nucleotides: TGCGCCAGCAGCCCAGTTCCACCGGGACTCAGTAATGAAAAACTGTTTTTT. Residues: CASSPVPPGLSNEKLFF. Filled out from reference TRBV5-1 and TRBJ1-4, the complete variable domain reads KAGVTQTPRYLIKTRGQQVTLSCSPISGHRSVSWYQQTPGQGLQFLFEYFSETQRNKGNFPGRFSGRQFSNSRSEMNVSTLELGDSALYLCASSPVPPGLSNEKLFFGSGTQLSVL.

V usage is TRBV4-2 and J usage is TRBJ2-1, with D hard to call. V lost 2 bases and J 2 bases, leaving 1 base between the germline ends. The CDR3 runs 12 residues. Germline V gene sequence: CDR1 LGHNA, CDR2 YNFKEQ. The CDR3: CASSQPYNEQFF. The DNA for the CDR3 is TGTGCCAGCAGCCAACCCTACAATGAGCAGTTCTTC.

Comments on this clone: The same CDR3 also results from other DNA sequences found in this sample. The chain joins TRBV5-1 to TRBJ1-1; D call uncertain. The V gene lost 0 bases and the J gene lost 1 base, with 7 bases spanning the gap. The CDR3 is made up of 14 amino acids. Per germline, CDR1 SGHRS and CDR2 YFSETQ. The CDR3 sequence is CASSLEEGNTEAFF. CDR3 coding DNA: TGCGCCAGCAGCTTGGAAGAGGGGAACACTGAAGCTTTCTTT.

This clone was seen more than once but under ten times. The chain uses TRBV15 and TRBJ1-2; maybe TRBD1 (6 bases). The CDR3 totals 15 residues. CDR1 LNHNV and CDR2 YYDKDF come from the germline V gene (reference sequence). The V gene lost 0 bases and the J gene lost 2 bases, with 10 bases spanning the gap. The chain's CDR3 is CATSRELRGNYGYTF. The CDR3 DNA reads TGTGCCACCAGCAGAGAGTTAAGGGGGAACTATGGCTACACCTTC.